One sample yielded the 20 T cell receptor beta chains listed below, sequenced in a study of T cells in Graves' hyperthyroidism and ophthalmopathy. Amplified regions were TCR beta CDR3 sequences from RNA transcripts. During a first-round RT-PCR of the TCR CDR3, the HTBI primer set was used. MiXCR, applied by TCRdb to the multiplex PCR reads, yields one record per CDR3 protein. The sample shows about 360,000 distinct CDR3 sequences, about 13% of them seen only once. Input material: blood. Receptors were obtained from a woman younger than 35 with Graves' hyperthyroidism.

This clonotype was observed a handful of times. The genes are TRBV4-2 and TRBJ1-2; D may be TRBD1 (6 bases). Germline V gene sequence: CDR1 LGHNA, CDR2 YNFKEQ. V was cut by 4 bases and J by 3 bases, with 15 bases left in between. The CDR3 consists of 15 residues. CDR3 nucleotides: TGTGCCAGCAGCCCCCCGGCTGGGGGCGACTATGGCTACACCTTC. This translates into CASSPPAGGDYGYTF.

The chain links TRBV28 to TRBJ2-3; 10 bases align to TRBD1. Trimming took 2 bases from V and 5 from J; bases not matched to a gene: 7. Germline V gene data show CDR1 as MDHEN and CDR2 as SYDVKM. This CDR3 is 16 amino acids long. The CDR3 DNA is TGTGCCAGCAGTTTAGCGACAGGGGGCTGGGGAGATACGCAGTATTTT. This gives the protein CASSLATGGWGDTQYF.

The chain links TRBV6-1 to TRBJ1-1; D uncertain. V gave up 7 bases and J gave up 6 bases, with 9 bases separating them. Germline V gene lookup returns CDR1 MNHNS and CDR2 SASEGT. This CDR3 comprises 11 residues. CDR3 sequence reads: CASTEGSEAFF. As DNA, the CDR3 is TGTGCCAGCACGGAAGGGTCTGAAGCTTTCTTT.

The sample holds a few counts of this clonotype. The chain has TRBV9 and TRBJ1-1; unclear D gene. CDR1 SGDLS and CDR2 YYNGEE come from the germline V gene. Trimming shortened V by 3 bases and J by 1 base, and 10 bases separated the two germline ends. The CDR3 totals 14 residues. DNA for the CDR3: TGTGCCAGCAGCGCGGAAGACAAGAACACTGAAGCTTTCTTT. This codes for CASSAEDKNTEAFF.

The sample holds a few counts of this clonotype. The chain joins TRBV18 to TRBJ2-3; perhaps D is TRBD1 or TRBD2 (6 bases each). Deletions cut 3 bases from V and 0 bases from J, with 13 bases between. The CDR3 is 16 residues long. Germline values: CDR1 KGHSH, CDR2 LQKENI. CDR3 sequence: CASSPSGGTSTDTQYF. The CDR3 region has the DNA TGTGCCAGCTCACCGTCCGGGGGCACGAGCACAGATACGCAGTATTTT.

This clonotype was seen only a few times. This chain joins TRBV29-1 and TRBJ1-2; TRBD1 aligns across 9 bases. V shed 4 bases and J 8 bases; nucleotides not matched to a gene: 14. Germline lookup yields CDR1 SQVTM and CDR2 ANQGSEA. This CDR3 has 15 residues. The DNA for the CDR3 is TGCAGCGTTGGGACAGGGGTCCTAATCCACCCAGGCTACACCTTC. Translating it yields CSVGTGVLIHPGYTF. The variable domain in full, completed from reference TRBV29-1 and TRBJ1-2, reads SAVISQKPSRDICQRGTSLTIQCQVDSQVTMMFWYRQQPGQSLTLIATANQGSEATYESGFVIDKFPISRPNLTFSTLTVSNMSPEDSSIYLCSVGTGVLIHPGYTFGSGTRLTVV.

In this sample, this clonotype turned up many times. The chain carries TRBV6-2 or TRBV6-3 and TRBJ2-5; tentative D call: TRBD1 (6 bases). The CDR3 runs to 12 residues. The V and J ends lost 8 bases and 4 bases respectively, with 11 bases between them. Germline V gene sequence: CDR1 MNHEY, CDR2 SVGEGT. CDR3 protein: CASGGSRETQYF. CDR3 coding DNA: TGTGCCAGCGGGGGCTCCAGAGAGACCCAGTACTTC.

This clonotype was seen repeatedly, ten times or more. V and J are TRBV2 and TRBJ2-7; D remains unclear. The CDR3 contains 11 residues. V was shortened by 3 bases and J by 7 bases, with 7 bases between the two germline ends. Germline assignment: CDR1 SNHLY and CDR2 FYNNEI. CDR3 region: CASSEMGEQYF. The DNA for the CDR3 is TGTGCCAGCAGTGAGATGGGGGAGCAGTACTTC.

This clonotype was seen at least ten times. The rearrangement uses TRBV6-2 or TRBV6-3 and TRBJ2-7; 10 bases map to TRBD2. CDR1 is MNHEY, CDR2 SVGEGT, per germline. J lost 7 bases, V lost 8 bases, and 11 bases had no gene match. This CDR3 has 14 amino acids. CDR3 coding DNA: TGTGCCAGCGAGGCTAGCGGGAGTGGTCGGGAGCAGTACTTC. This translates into CASEASGSGREQYF.

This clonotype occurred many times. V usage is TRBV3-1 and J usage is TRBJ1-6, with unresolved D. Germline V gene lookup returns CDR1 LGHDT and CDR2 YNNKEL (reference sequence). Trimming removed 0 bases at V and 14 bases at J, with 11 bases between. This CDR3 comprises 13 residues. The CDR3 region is CASSQEGPFTLHF. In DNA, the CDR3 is TGTGCCAGCAGCCAAGAAGGCCCATTTACCCTCCACTTT. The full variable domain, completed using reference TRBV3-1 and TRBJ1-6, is DTAVSQTPKYLVTQMGNDKSIKCEQNLGHDTMYWYKQDSKKFLKIMFSYNNKELIINETVPNRFSPKSPDKAHLNLHINSLELGDSAVYFCASSQEGPFTLHFGNGTRLTVT.

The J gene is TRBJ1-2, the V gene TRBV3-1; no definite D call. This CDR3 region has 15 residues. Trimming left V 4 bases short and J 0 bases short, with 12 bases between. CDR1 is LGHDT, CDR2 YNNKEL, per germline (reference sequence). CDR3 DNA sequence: TGTGCCAGCAGCCCCGGGGTAGTCACTAACTATGGCTACACCTTC. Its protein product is CASSPGVVTNYGYTF.

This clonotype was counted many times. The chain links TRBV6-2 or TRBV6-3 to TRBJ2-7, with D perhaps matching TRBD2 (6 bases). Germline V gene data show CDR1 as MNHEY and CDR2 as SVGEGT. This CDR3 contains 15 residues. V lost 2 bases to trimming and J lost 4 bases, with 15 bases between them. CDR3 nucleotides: TGTGCCAGCAGTTACGAGACACTAGCCCCTTACGAGCAGTACTTC. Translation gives CASSYETLAPYEQYF.

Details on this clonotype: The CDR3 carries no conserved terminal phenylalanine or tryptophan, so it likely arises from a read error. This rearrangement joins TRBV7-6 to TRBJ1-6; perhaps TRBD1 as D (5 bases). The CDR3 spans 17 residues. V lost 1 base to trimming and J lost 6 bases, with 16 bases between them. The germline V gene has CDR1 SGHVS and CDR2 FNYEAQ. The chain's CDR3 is CASSLGSGRGSNSPLHS. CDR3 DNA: TGTGCCAGCAGCTTAGGGTCAGGGAGAGGGAGTAATTCACCCCTCCACTCT.

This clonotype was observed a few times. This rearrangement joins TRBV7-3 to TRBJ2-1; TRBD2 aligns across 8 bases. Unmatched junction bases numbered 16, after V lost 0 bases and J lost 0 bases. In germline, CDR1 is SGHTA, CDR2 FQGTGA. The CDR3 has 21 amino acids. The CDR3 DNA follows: TGTGCCAGCAGCTTAACGGGACTTGGCGGGGGGTCTTCTGGCTCCTACAATGAGCAGTTCTTC. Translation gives CASSLTGLGGGSSGSYNEQFF.

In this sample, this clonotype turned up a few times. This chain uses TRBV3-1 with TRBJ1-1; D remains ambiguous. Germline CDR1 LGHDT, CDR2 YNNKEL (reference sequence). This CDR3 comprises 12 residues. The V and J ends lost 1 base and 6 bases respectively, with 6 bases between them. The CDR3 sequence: CASSQGTSEAFF. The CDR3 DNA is TGTGCCAGCAGCCAAGGAACGTCTGAAGCTTTCTTT.

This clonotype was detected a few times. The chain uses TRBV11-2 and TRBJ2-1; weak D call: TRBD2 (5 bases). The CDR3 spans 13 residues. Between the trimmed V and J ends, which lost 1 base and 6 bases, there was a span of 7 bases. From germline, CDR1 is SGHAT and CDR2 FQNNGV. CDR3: CASSLALVNEQFF. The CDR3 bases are TGTGCCAGCAGCTTAGCACTAGTCAATGAGCAGTTCTTC.

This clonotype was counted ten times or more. For the CDR3, the DNA is TGTGCCATCAGTGGGGGCGGAGAGCGTGGAAACACCATATATTTT. It encodes CAISGGGERGNTIYF. J is TRBJ1-3 and V is TRBV10-3, with D possibly matching TRBD1 (5 bases). Trimming stripped 4 bases from V and 3 bases from J, with 13 bases between. This CDR3 has 15 amino acids. Germline values: CDR1 ENHRY, CDR2 SYGVKD.

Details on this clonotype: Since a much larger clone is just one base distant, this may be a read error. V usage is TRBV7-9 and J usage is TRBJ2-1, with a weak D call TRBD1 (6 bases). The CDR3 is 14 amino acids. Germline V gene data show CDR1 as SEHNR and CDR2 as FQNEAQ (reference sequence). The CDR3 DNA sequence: TGTGCCAGCGGCTTAGTGTCAGGGGCGGGTGAGCAGTTCTTC. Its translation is CASGLVSGAGEQFF.

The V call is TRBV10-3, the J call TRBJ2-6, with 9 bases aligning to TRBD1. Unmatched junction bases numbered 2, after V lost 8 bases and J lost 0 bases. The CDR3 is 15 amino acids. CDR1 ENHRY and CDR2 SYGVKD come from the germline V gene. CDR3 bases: TGTGCCATCGGACAGGGGACCTCTGGGGCCAACGTCCTGACTTTC. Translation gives CAIGQGTSGANVLTF.

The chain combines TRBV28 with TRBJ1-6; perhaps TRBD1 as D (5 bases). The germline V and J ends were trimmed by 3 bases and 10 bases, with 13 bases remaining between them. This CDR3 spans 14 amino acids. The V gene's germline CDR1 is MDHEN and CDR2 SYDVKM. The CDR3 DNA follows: TGTGCCAGCAGTTTCCTAAGGGGCTTCTCACCCCTCCACTTT. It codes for CASSFLRGFSPLHF.